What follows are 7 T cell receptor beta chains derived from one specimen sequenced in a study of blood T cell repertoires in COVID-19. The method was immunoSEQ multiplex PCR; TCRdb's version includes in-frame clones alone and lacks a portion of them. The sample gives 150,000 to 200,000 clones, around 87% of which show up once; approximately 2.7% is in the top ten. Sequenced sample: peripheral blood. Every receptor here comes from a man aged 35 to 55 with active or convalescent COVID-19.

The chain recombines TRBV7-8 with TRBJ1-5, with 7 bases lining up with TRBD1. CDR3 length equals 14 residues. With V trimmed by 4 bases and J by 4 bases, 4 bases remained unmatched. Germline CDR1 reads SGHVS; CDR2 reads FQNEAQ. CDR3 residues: CASSSGTVNQPQHF. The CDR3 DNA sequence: TGTGCCAGCAGCTCCGGGACAGTTAATCAGCCCCAGCATTTT. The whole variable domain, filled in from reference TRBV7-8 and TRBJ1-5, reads GAGVSQSPRYKVAKRGQDVALRCDPISGHVSLFWYQQALGQGPEFLTYFQNEAQLDKSGLPSDRFFAERPEGSVSTLKIQRTQQEDSAVYLCASSSGTVNQPQHFGDGTRLSIL.

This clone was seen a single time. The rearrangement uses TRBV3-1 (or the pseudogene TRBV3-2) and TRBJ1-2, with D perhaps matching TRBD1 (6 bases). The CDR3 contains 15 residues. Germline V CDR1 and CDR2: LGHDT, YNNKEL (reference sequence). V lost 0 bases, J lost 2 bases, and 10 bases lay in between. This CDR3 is CASSQDTGMNYGYTF. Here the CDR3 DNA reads TGTGCCAGCAGCCAAGACACAGGGATGAACTATGGCTACACCTTC.

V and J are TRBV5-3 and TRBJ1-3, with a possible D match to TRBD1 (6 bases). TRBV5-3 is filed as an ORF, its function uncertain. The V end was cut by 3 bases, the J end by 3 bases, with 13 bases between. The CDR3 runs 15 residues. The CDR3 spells CARSSFGGFGNTIYF. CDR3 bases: TGTGCCAGAAGCTCTTTTGGGGGCTTTGGAAACACCATATATTTT.

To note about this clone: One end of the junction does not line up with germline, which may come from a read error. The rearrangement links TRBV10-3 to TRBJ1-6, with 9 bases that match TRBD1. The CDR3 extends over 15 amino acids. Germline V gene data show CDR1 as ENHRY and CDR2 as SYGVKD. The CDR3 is CVIRTRQGGNSPLHF. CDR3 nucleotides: TGTGTCATCAGGACCAGACAGGGGGGAAATTCACCCCTCCACTTT.

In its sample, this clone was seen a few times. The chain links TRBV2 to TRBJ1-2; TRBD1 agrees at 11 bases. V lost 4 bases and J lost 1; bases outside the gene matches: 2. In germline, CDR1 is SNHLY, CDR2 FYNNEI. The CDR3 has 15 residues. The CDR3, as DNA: TGTGCCAGCAGTGCCGGGACAGGGGGTAACTATGGCTACACCTTC. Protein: CASSAGTGGNYGYTF. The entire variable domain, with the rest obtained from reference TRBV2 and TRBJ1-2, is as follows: EPEVTQTPSHQVTQMGQEVILRCVPISNHLYFYWYRQILGQKVEFLVSFYNNEISEKSEIFDDQFSVERPDGSNFTLKIRSTKLEDSAMYFCASSAGTGGNYGYTFGSGTRLTVV.

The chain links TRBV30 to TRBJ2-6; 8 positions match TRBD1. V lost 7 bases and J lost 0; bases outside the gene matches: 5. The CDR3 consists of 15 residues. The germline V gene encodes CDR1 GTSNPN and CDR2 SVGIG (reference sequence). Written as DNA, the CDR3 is TGTGCCTCCGGACAGGGATCCTCTGGGGCCAACGTCCTGACTTTC. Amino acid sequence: CASGQGSSGANVLTF.

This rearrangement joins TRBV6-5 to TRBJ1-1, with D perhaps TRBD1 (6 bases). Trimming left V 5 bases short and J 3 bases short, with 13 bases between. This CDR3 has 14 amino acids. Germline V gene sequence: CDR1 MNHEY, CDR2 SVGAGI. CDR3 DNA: TGTGCCAGCAGTCCACAGGGAGAGGACACTGAAGCTTTCTTT. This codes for CASSPQGEDTEAFF.